This paragraph reports one TCR beta chain. CDR3 length: 16 amino acids. V lost 7 bases, J lost 5 bases, and 14 bases stayed unmatched. The data belong to a study of T cell changes during pregnancy in multiple sclerosis. The repertoire was sequenced with immunoSEQ multiplex PCR; TCRdb's copy has only in-frame clones and lacks some. The sample holds about 67,000 clones; approximately 91% are singletons and the top ten take approximately 1.5%. The sequencing here drew on peripheral blood, taken in the second trimester of pregnancy. This receptor was identified in a female donor with multiple sclerosis, enrolled in a pregnancy study. The V gene is TRBV23-1, the J gene TRBJ2-7, with 10 nucleotides matching TRBD1. TRBV23-1 is sorted into the ORF group, with uncertain function. DNA of the CDR3: TGCGCCAGCACAGAGAGGGGGGGACAGGGGTTGCACGAGCAGTACTTC. Translating it yields CASTERGGQGLHEQYF.